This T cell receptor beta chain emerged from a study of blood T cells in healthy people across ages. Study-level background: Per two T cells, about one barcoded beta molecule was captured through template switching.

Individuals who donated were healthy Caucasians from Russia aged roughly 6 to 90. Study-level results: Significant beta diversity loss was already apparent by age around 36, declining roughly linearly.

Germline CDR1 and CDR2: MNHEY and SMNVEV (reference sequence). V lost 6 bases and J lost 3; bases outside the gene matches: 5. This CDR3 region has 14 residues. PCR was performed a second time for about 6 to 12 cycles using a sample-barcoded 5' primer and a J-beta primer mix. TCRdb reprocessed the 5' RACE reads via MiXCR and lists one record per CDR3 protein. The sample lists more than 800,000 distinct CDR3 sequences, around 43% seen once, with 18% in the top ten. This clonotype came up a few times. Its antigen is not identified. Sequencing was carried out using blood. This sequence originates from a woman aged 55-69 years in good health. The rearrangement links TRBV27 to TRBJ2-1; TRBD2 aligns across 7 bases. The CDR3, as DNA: TGTGCCAGCAGCGGCGGGAGCGGCTACAATGAGCAGTTCTTC. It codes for CASSGGSGYNEQFF.